This passage covers 7 T cell receptor beta chains from one sample sequenced in a study of blood T cell repertoires in COVID-19. Repertoires were generated with immunoSEQ multiplex PCR, while TCRdb's copy carries only in-frame clones and drops some. The sample shows just under 350,000 clones, about 93% of them seen only once. Material for sequencing was peripheral blood. Every receptor here comes from a woman between 18 and 29 years old who had recovered from COVID-19.

The J gene is TRBJ1-4, the V gene TRBV30; D remains unclear. V lost 5 bases, J lost 1 base, and 20 bases lay in between. The CDR3 consists of 17 residues. From germline, CDR1 is GTSNPN and CDR2 SVGIG (reference sequence). CDR3 region: CAWRPRRDLKTNEKLFF. CDR3 DNA sequence: TGTGCCTGGCGACCCCGCCGGGATCTTAAAACTAATGAAAAACTGTTTTTT.

This clone came up once. CDR3 DNA: TGTGCCAGCAGTTTAGGGGGATCCACTGAAGCTTTCTTT. Translated: CASSLGGSTEAFF. The V and J genes are TRBV6-2 or TRBV6-3 and TRBJ1-1; maybe TRBD1 (6 bases). The V gene lost 4 bases and the J gene lost 4 bases, with 10 bases spanning the gap. The germline CDR1 and CDR2 sequences are MNHEY and SVGEGT. The CDR3 runs to 13 residues.

The chain recombines TRBV19 with TRBJ1-1; D is unresolved. Germline CDR1 is LNHDA and CDR2 is SQIVND (reference sequence). This CDR3 region has 12 residues. The V and J ends lost 4 bases and 3 bases respectively, with 6 bases between them. CDR3 nucleotides: TGTGCCAGTAGTAACAGTTACACTGAAGCTTTCTTT. Residues: CASSNSYTEAFF.

The chain links TRBV25-1 to TRBJ2-1; 8 bases are shared with TRBD1. The CDR3 has 16 residues. V gave up 7 bases and J gave up 4 bases; unmatched junction bases: 12. Germline CDR1 is MGHDK and CDR2 is SYGVNS. CDR3 nucleotide sequence: TGTGCCAGCATCGGTAGGGTCCAGGGGGCTTACAATGAGCAGTTCTTC. Protein: CASIGRVQGAYNEQFF.

J is TRBJ1-5 and V is TRBV5-1; no clear D. Looked up from germline, CDR1 is SGHRS and CDR2 is YFSETQ. The ends were cut back, 7 bases at V and 4 bases at J, with 12 bases in the middle. CDR3 size: 13 residues. The CDR3 reads CASGEGPNQPQHF. Written as DNA, the CDR3 is TGCGCCAGCGGAGAGGGCCCTAATCAGCCCCAGCATTTT.

The chain links TRBV6-6 to TRBJ2-3; 7 nucleotides line up with TRBD1. V was clipped by 9 bases and J by 2 bases; unmatched bases: 11. This CDR3 has 15 amino acids. CDR1 and CDR2 (germline): MNHNY, SVGAGI (reference sequence). In DNA form, the CDR3 reads TGTGCCAGTAGAACCACAGGGGAAATCACAGATACGCAGTATTTT. Translation gives CASRTTGEITDTQYF.

This clone was seen just once. The chain combines TRBV11-3 with TRBJ2-2; 7 bases match TRBD1. Germline V CDR1 and CDR2: SGHNT, YENEEA. This CDR3 is built from 14 residues. V lost 5 bases, J lost 1 base, and 1 base stayed unmatched. This CDR3 reads CASSGDRNTGELFF. In DNA form, the CDR3 reads TGTGCCAGCAGCGGGGACAGGAACACCGGGGAGCTGTTTTTT.